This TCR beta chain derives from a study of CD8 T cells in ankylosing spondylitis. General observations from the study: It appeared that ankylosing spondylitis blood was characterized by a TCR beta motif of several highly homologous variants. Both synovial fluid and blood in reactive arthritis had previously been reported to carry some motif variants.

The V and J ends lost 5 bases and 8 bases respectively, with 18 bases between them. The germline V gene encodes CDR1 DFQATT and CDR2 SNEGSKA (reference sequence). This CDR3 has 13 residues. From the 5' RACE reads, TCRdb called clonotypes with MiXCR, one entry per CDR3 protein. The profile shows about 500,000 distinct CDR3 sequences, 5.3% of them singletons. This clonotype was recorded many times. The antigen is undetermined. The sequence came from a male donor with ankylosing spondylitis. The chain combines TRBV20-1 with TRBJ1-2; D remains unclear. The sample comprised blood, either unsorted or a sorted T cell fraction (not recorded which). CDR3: CSAARGFTGGYTF. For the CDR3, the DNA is TGCAGTGCTGCACGGGGATTTACGGGGGGCTACACCTTC.